This T cell receptor beta chain derives from a study of T-cell memory formation after mild COVID-19. About the research overall: Largely donor-specific sequence clusters came from two donors. Study-level results: Unconfirmed was the SARS-CoV-2 specificity of second-wave clones that peaked on day 37. Among clones contracting day 15 to 85, CD4/CD8 was balanced, whereas later expanders leaned CD4+.

In its sample, this clonotype was seen a few times. Its antigen remains unknown. TCRalpha and TCRbeta libraries used 5'RACE with constant-segment primers and UMIs. TCRdb used MiXCR to reprocess the 5' RACE reads, holding one entry per CDR3 protein. The table lists some 130,000 distinct CDR3 sequences, about a sixth of them singletons. This CDR3 region has 13 residues. The rearrangement joins TRBV3-2 to TRBJ2-2. TRBV3-2 is a known pseudogene. This clonotype originated in a young man who had mild COVID-19 (a few samples of this study predate the infection). Cell type and time point are not known. Sequencing was performed on PBMCs or a T cell subset sorted from them (not recorded which). In DNA form, the CDR3 reads TGTGCCAGCAGCCCGTGGGGTGAGGGGGAGCTGTTTTTT. Translation: CASSPWGEGELFF.